Given below is one TCR beta chain in context. As yet, its antigen is unknown. This entry belongs to a study of T cell repertoires in cytomegalovirus infection. Study information: Indications came from public TCR beta signatures; they pointed to CMV infection and to a matching HLA type.

Findings and caveats of the study: HLA-C-restricted CMV-specific TCR beta clonotypes were dominant in the ex vivo response.

A single record per CDR3 protein comes from TCRdb applying MiXCR to the reads. The repertoire holds fewer than 550,000 distinct CDR3 sequences, around 11% seen once, with 10% in the top ten. CDR1 and CDR2 (germline): SNHLY, FYNNEI. Losses at the gene ends were 10 bases for V and 4 bases for J; bases not matched to a gene: 12. This CDR3 region has 14 residues. The rearrangement uses TRBV2 and TRBJ1-2; 7 nucleotides match TRBD1. The material sequenced was PBMCs. The clonotype originates from a human donor in good health (CMV status not recorded). Some clones in this sample may be carry-over from other donors' samples. The CDR3, as DNA: TGTGCCATACGTGGGGAACAGGGGAGCTATGGCTACACCTTC. Its translation: CAIRGEQGSYGYTF.